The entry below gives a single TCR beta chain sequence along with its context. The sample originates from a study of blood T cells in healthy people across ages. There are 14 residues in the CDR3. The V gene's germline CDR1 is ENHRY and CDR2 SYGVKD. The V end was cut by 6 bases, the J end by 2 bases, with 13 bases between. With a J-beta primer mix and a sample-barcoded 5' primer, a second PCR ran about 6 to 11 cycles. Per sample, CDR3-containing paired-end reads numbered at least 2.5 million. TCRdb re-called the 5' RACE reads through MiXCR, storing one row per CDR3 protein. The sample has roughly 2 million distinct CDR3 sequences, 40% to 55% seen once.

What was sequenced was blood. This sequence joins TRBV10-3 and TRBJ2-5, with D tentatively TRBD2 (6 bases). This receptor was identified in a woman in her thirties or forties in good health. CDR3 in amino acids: CAIRAGSGQETQYF. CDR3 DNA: TGTGCCATCAGGGCGGGGTCCGGGCAAGAGACCCAGTACTTC.